The T cell receptor (beta chain) under discussion was sequenced for a study of metastatic and nonmetastatic thyroid tumors. Study-wide points: As reported, TCR beta diversity in blood and tumor was significantly higher in malignant thyroid tumors than in benign nodules.

A remark on this clone: Its specificity is unknown.

In the source study's methods: What underpinned the distant-metastasis classifier for papillary thyroid cancer was the set of CDR3 differences across clinicopathological groups. MiXCR reprocessed the PCR reads for TCRdb. The V and J calls were determined by TCRdb, not by the authors. The sample holds 7,500 to 9,500 clones, about 28% seen once. Trimming took 0 bases from V and 4 from J; bases not matched to a gene: 8. The CDR3 covers 16 residues. Germline V gene lookup returns CDR1 SGHAT and CDR2 FQNNGV. Every patient was untreated before thyroid surgery. The sample comprised adjacent normal tissue. The receptor's source is a female donor with papillary thyroid cancer or a benign thyroid nodule (not recorded which). Some clones in this sample may be carry-over from other donors' samples. The V gene is TRBV11-2, the J gene TRBJ2-7; 8 nucleotides align to TRBD1. The CDR3 sequence is CASSLDSGTGFYEQYF. The CDR3, as DNA: TGTGCCAGCAGCTTAGATTCCGGGACAGGTTTTTACGAGCAGTACTTC.